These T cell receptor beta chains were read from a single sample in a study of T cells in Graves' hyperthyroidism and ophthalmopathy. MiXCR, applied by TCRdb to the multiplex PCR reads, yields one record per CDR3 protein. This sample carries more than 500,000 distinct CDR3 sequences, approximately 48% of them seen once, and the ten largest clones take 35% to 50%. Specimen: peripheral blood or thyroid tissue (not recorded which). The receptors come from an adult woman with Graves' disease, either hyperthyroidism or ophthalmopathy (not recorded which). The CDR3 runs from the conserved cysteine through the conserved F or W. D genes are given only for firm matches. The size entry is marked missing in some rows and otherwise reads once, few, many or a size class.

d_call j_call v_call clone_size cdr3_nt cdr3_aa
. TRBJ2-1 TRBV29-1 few TGCAGCGTTGAAGGGGGAACAGTGTACAATGAGCAGTTCTTC CSVEGGTVYNEQFF
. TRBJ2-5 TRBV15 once TGTGCCACCAGCAGAGGGGGGACACTCCAAGAGACCCAGTACTTC CATSRGGTLQETQYF
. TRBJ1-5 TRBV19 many TGTGCCAGTAGGGAGAGACAGGGCAATCAGCCCCAGCATTTT CASRERQGNQPQHF
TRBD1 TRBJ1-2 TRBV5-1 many TGCGCCAGCAGCCTTGGGAGGGGGCAGATCTATGGCTACACCTTC CASSLGRGQIYGYTF
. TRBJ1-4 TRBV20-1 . TGCAGTGCTTATACCCGGGACACTTCCGGGGACGAAAAACTGTTTTTT CSAYTRDTSGDEKLFF
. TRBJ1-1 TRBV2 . TGTGCCAGCAGTTACGCCGGGGGTGACACTGAAGCTTTCTTT CASSYAGGDTEAFF
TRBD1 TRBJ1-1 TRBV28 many TGTGCCAGCGGGACAGCCACTGAAGCTTTCTTT CASGTATEAFF
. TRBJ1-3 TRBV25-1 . TGTGCCAGCAGTGAAACGGGATTCTCTGGAAACACCATATATTTT CASSETGFSGNTIYF
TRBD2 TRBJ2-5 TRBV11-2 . TGTGCCAGCAGCTTTGGGACTAGCGGGAGGCGAGGGGAGACCCAGTACTTC CASSFGTSGRRGETQYF
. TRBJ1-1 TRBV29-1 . TGCAGCGTTCAGCGGAAGGACACTGAAGCTTTCTTT CSVQRKDTEAFF
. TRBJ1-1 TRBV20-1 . TGCAGTGCTAGTGGGCACCGTGAAGCTTTCTTT CSASGHREAFF
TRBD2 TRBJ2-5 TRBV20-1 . TGCAGTGCTAGAGTCCCGCGGGGGGACCAAGAGACCCAGTACTTC CSARVPRGDQETQYF